A single sample gave rise to the 8 T cell receptor beta chains below, sequenced in a study of T cell changes during pregnancy in multiple sclerosis. Some clones are missing from TCRdb's copy, which holds only in-frame ones; the method was immunoSEQ multiplex PCR. Of roughly 33,000 clones listed, around 90% were seen once; the top ten hold 2.8%. The sample consisted of CD4+ T cells from peripheral blood mononuclear cells, taken in the third trimester of pregnancy. These receptor sequences come from a female donor in good health, enrolled as a control in a pregnancy study.

This CDR3 reads CASSETGSSYNEQFF. In nucleotides, the CDR3 is TGTGCCAGCAGCGAAACAGGGAGCTCCTACAATGAGCAGTTCTTC. The chain has TRBV5-4 and TRBJ2-1; the D gene is possibly TRBD1 (6 bases). Germline V CDR1 and CDR2: SGHNT, YYREEE (reference sequence). The V end was cut by 4 bases, the J end by 0 bases, with 11 bases between. This CDR3 region has 15 residues.

The chain couples TRBV2 to TRBJ2-1, with 12 bases that match TRBD2. J was trimmed by 0 bases and V by 7 bases; bases with no gene match: 7. The CDR3 contains 17 residues. Germline CDR1 SNHLY, CDR2 FYNNEI. Here the CDR3 DNA reads TGTGCCAGCAAGAGACTAGCGGGGGCCTTCTCCTACAATGAGCAGTTCTTC. This codes for CASKRLAGAFSYNEQFF.

The rearrangement uses TRBV7-9 and TRBJ2-7; D may be TRBD2 (5 bases). Germline V lookup: CDR1 SEHNR, CDR2 FQNEAQ (reference sequence). Between the trimmed V and J ends, which lost 3 bases and 0 bases, there was a span of 6 bases. This CDR3 comprises 13 residues. The CDR3 sequence is CASSFAGSYEQYF. The CDR3 DNA follows: TGTGCCAGCAGCTTTGCGGGCTCCTACGAGCAGTACTTC.

This sequence joins TRBV5-4 and TRBJ2-3, with D possibly being TRBD1 (5 bases). Germline CDR1 SGHNT, CDR2 YYREEE (reference sequence). The CDR3 is made up of 14 amino acids. The V gene lost 5 bases and the J gene lost 4 bases, with 14 bases spanning the gap. The DNA of the CDR3 is TGTGCCAGCAGGGATGAGCTCAGGGCAGATACGCAGTATTTT. Translated: CASRDELRADTQYF.

This clone was detected only once. CDR3: CASRDRPTGVEQYF. CDR3 nucleotides: TGCGCCAGCAGGGACCGACCAACAGGTGTCGAGCAGTACTTC. This rearrangement joins TRBV5-1 to TRBJ2-7; D is possibly TRBD1 (5 bases). Germline V gene lookup returns CDR1 SGHRS and CDR2 YFSETQ. Trimming removed 5 bases from V and 6 bases from J, with 18 bases in between. This CDR3 is built from 14 residues.

The chain employs TRBV18 and TRBJ2-2; possible D gene TRBD2, 6 bases. Germline V lookup: CDR1 KGHSH, CDR2 LQKENI. This CDR3 region has 15 residues. Trimming removed 7 bases from V and 1 base from J, with 13 bases in between. CDR3 sequence (DNA): TGTGCCAGCTTCACCCGGGGGTTGAACACCGGGGAGCTGTTTTTT. This gives the protein CASFTRGLNTGELFF.

The chain joins TRBV5-1 to TRBJ1-5; 8 nucleotides agree with TRBD1. Germline trimming cut 0 bases from V and 7 bases from J; bases unmatched to any gene: 3. Germline V CDR1 and CDR2: SGHRS, YFSETQ. The length of the CDR3 is 14 residues. The CDR3, as DNA: TGCGCCAGCAGCTTGGGTACAGGGGGACAGCCCCAGCATTTT. Translated: CASSLGTGGQPQHF.

As regards this clone: The identical CDR3 is also encoded by other nucleotide sequences in the sample. The chain combines TRBV9 with TRBJ2-6, with D tentatively TRBD2 (5 bases). The CDR3 runs to 15 residues. Germline CDR1 reads SGDLS; CDR2 reads YYNGEE. V lost 0 bases, J lost 1 base, and 5 bases lay in between. CDR3 in amino acids: CASSVGGSGANVLTF. For the CDR3, the DNA is TGTGCCAGCAGCGTAGGAGGGTCTGGGGCCAACGTCCTGACTTTC.